This paragraph reports one TCR beta chain. Sorted-subset replicate PCR reactions were performed with about 200 ng DNA, corresponding to about 32,000 T cell genomes. Repertoires were generated with immunoSEQ multiplex PCR, while TCRdb's copy carries only in-frame clones and drops some. The table has over a million clones, about 75% seen once. Investigators divided CD4+ cells into CD45RA+ naive and CD45RA-negative memory subsets. Trimming stripped 9 bases from V and 14 bases from J, with 11 bases between. The CDR3 totals 10 residues. In germline, CDR1 is WSHSY, CDR2 SAAADI. These data are taken from a study of shared clonotypes between healthy human individuals.

Sequences were obtained from memory CD4+ T cells sorted from blood. Noted subset: CD45RA-negative fraction. This sequence joins TRBV10-2 and TRBJ1-6; weak D call: TRBD1 (5 bases). The origin of this receptor is a man in his late teens or twenties in good health. CDR3 bases: TGCGCCAGACCCAGGGAAACCCTCCACTTT. Translation gives CARPRETLHF.